This note documents a single T cell receptor (beta chain) sequence. The table came from immunoSEQ multiplex PCR; TCRdb's copy has only in-frame clones and leaves some out. This table has about 230,000 clones, 85% appearing once. These data originate in a study of blood T cell repertoires in COVID-19. Study overall: The United States, Italy and Spain were the sources of the acute and convalescent COVID-19 samples. PBMCs, B-cell-depleted T cells, or T cells provided the cDNA or gDNA that made up the material.

This CDR3 spans 17 amino acids. V shed 2 bases and J 4 bases; nucleotides not matched to a gene: 6. Germline loops: CDR1 KGHDR, CDR2 SFDVKD. The chain joins TRBV24-1 to TRBJ2-3, with 12 bases fitting TRBD2. This TCR derives from a man in his forties with acute or convalescent COVID-19. The source material was peripheral blood. This chain's CDR3 is CATSDSSSGGAADTQYF. The CDR3, as DNA: TGTGCCACCAGTGATTCTTCTAGCGGGGGGGCCGCAGATACGCAGTATTTT.